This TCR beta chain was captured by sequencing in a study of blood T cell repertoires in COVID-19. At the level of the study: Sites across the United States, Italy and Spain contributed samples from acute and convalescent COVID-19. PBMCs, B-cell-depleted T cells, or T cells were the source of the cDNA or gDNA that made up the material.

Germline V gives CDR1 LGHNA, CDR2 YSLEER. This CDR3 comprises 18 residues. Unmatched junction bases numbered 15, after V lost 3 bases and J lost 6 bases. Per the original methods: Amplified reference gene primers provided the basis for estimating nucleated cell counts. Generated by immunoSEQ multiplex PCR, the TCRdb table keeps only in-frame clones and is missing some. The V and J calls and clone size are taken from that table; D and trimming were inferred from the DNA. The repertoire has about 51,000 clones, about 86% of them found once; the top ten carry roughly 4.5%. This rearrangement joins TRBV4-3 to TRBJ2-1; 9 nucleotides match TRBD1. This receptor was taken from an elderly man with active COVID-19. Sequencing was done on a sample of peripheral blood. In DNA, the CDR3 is TGCGCCAGCAGCCATGGCCCCAACCGGGACAGGGCCTTCAATGAGCAGTTCTTC. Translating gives CASSHGPNRDRAFNEQFF.